Sequencing of this TCR beta chain was carried out in a study of blood T cell repertoires in COVID-19 (dated by TCRdb to the early 2020s). At the level of the whole study: The collaborator samples originated in the United States, Italy and Spain and spanned the acute and convalescent phases of COVID-19. The dataset comprised deeply sampled blood TCRbeta repertoires from subjects exposed to, actively infected with, or recovered from COVID-19. The samples were drawn from two sources: the first 160 participants of the ongoing ImmuneRACE study, and over 1,000 subjects contributed by 6 global collaborators. A de-identified subject ID, COVID-19 status, age in years and sex were almost always included in the sample metadata. The prospective study material was composed of cDNA or gDNA derived from T cells, B-cell-depleted T cells, or PBMCs. A freely available public database, intended as a resource for researchers studying the immune response to SARS-CoV-2, is where the repertoires were released. Where available, HLA class I and class II types were taken from metadata supplied by the sample provider and were not determined by assay-based typing. Results and caveats for the whole study, not just this receptor: Clinical and demographic metadata were provided uncurated, with the amount varying by source and participant.

Samples from volunteer blood donors who had recovered from COVID-19 were contributed by a second Seattle source. Collaborating institutions collected whole blood in K2EDTA tubes following their own protocols. For TCRbeta analysis, collaborators shipped samples as frozen whole blood, isolated PBMCs, or DNA extracted from either of those sample types. V lost 4 bases and J lost 5 bases; the stretch between them is 11 bases long. Including the terminal cysteine and phenylalanine, the CDR3 comprises 13 residues. Left in the record is the CDR3 DNA by itself, 39 bases read in frame from the first base. CDR1 and CDR2 are drawn from the germline V gene (reference sequence): MNHEY, SMNVEV. TCRbeta CDR3 regions were amplified from genomic DNA by means of the immunoSEQ Assay, a bias-controlled multiplex PCR. Per the authors' processing: Within the assay, amplification of reference gene primers was used to estimate how many nucleated cells each sample contained. Sequence reads were collapsed and filtered to measure the absolute abundance of every unique TCRbeta CDR3 rearrangement. For each sample, productive Simpson clonality was calculated by taking the square root of Simpson's diversity index across productive rearrangements. TCRdb took this table from immuneACCESS and kept in-frame rearrangements with V and J called. Such tables lack part of the clones; where checked against another copy, unresolved V genes explain under half of the gap, and the rest is unexplained. D and trimming were read from the DNA, whereas the V and J calls and clone size are those reported in that table. The sample records about 170,000 clones, about four fifths of which are singletons. More than 7.5% of the sample goes to the ten largest clones.

Note on this clone: The antigen it binds to is not known. There are no base qualities to consult, and no much larger clone falls within one base.

The rearrangement joined TRBV27 to TRBJ2-5; a confident D gene designation cannot be given. The TCR sequence derives from a man in his forties or fifties who had recovered from COVID-19. Sequenced sample: peripheral blood. Here the CDR3 is given as CASSSEPRETQYF. The nucleotides are TGTGCCAGCAGTTCTGAACCTCGGGAGACCCAGTACTTC.